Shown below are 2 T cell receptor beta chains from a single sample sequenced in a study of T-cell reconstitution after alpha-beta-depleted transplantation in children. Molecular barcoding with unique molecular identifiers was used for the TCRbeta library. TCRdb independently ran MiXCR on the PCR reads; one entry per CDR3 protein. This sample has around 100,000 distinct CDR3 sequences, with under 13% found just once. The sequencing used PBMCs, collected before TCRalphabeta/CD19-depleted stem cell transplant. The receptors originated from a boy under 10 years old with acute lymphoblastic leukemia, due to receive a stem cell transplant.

The CDR3 region is CAWRFGGVHTGELFF. CDR3 DNA: TGTGCCTGGCGCTTCGGGGGTGTCCACACCGGGGAGCTGTTTTTT. The chain couples TRBV30 to TRBJ2-2; perhaps TRBD2 as D (6 bases). The length of the CDR3 is 15 residues. Trimming pared 5 bases from V and 3 bases from J, leaving 16 bases between. Germline V gene data show CDR1 as GTSNPN and CDR2 as SVGIG (reference sequence).

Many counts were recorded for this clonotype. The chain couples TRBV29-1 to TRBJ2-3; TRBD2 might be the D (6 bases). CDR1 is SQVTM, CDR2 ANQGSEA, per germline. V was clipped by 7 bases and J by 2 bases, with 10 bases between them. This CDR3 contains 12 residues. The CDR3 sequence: CSARTITDTQYF. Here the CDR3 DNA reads TGCAGCGCGCGGACTATCACAGATACGCAGTATTTT.